The T cell receptor (beta chain) under discussion was sequenced for a study of blood T cell repertoires in COVID-19. About the research overall: From T cells, B-cell-depleted T cells, or PBMCs came the material, which was cDNA or gDNA.

Source study methods: Reference gene primer amplification yielded estimated nucleated cell counts. Some clones are missing from TCRdb's copy, which holds only in-frame ones; the method was immunoSEQ multiplex PCR. That table supplies the V and J calls and clone size; D and trimming were determined from the DNA. The sample holds approximately 300,000 clones; roughly nine tenths are singletons and the top ten take under 6.5%. Germline V gene data show CDR1 as MNHEY and CDR2 as SMNVEV (reference sequence). This CDR3 has 14 amino acids. The V segment lost 4 bases and the J segment 2 bases; nucleotides outside the gene matches: 4.

Sequencing used peripheral blood. The chain employs TRBV27 and TRBJ2-7; 8 positions agree with TRBD2. The origin of this receptor is a man between 18 and 35 years old who had recovered from COVID-19. The CDR3 sequence is CASSSLAGAYEQYF. The CDR3 region has the DNA TGTGCCAGCAGTTCCCTAGCGGGCGCCTACGAGCAGTACTTC.